The present TCR beta chain was sequenced within a study of T-cell memory formation after mild COVID-19. MiXCR was run by TCRdb on the 5' RACE reads, yielding one entry per CDR3 protein. The table shows some 350,000 distinct CDR3 sequences, with 13% occurring only once. V lost 6 bases, J lost 3 bases, and 4 bases stayed unmatched. Germline V gives CDR1 SGHTA, CDR2 FQGNSA. The CDR3 contains 15 residues. This clonotype was counted ten times or more. The sequence derives from a man between 18 and 29 years old who had mild COVID-19 (a few samples of this study predate the infection). Cell type and time point are not known. The V call is TRBV7-2, the J call TRBJ1-6; the match to TRBD1 covers 8 bases. Sequences were obtained from PBMCs or a T cell subset sorted from them (not recorded which). The CDR3 is CASRGGTGYNSPLHF. The DNA for the CDR3 is TGTGCCAGCAGGGGGGGGACAGGCTATAATTCACCCCTCCACTTT.